This entry concerns a single T cell receptor beta chain. Its antigen remains unknown. This table comes from immunoSEQ multiplex PCR, and its TCRdb copy is limited to in-frame clones, with some not included. The sample holds under 95,000 clones; about 84% are singletons and the top ten take 6.9%. The data belong to a study of OX40 agonist ivuxolimab in advanced cancers. For the study at large: Treatment received earlier with anti-PD-1, anti-PD-L1 or anti-CTLA-4 agents was allowed, and over 30% had some. Findings and limits, study-wide: With doses of 0.1-3.0 mg/kg, partial responders showed among the lowest clonal expansion.

Germline lookup yields CDR1 KGHSH and CDR2 LQKENI. The CDR3 is 14 amino acids. V trimming: 3 bases; J trimming: 6 bases; junction bases outside the gene matches: 5. The specimen comprised CD4+ or CD8+ T cells sorted from blood, sampled in a trial of the OX40 agonist ivuxolimab. V usage is TRBV18 and J usage is TRBJ1-2; 9 positions agree with TRBD1. This receptor was taken from an adult with an advanced solid tumor such as melanoma, head and neck, liver or kidney cancer. CDR3 loop: CASSPGDRADGYTF. CDR3 in DNA: TGTGCCAGCTCACCGGGGGACAGGGCGGATGGCTACACCTTC.